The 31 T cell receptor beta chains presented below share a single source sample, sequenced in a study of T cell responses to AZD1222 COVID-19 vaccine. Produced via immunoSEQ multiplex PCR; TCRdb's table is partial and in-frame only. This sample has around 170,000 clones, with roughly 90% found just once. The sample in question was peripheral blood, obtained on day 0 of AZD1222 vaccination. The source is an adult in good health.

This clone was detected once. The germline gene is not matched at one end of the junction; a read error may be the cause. CDR3 coding DNA: TGTGCCAGCAGTTCCTCCGAGACAGGGGTCATAGACTTC. Amino acids: CASSSSETGVIDF. The rearrangement uses TRBV28 and TRBJ2-7; 8 positions match TRBD1. Per the germline V gene, CDR1 is MDHEN and CDR2 is SYDVKM. The CDR3 covers 13 residues.

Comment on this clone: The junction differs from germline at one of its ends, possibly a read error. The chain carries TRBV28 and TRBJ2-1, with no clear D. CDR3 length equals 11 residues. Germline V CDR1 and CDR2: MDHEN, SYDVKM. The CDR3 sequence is CRVDGYNEQFF. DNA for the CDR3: TGCAGAGTCGACGGTTACAATGAGCAGTTCTTC.

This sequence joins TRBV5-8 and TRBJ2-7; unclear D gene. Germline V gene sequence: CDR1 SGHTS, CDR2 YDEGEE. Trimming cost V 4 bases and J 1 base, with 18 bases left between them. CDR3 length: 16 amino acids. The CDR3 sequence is CASSRTNPDGSYEQYF. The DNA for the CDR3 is TGTGCCAGCAGCCGTACAAATCCGGACGGGTCCTACGAGCAGTACTTC.

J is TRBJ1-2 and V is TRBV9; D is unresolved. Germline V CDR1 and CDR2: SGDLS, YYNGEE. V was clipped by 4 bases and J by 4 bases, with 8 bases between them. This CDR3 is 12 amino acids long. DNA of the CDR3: TGTGCCAGCAGCATCGGTGGCTATGGCTACACCTTC. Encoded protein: CASSIGGYGYTF.

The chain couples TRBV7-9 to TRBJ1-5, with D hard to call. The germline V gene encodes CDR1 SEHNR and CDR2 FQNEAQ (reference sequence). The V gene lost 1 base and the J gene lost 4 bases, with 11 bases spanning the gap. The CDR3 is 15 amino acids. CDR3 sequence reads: CASSLGGFGNQPQHF. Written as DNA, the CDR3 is TGTGCCAGCAGCTTAGGCGGGTTTGGGAATCAGCCCCAGCATTTT.

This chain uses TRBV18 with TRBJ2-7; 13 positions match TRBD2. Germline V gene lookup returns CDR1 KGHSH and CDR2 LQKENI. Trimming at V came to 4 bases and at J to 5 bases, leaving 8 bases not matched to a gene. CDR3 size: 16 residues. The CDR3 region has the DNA TGTGCCAGCTCACAGGGACTAGCGGGGTTTTCGCACGAGCAGTACTTC. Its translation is CASSQGLAGFSHEQYF.

CDR3 in amino acids: CASSLDPTAYRGKGNTIYF. CDR3 sequence (DNA): TGTGCCAGCAGCTTGGACCCCACGGCTTACAGGGGAAAAGGAAACACCATATATTTT. This chain joins TRBV5-6 and TRBJ1-3; 7 positions match TRBD1. The CDR3 totals 19 residues. Looked up from germline, CDR1 is SGHDT and CDR2 is YYEEEE. The V gene end was trimmed by 0 bases and the J gene end by 4 bases; junction bases not matched to a gene: 16.

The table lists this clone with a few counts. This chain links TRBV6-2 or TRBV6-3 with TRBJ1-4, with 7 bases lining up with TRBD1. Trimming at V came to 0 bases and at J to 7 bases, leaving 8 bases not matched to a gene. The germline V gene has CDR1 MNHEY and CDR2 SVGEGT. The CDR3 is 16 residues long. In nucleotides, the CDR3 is TGTGCCAGCAGTTACTCGAGTAGGGGGCGCAGTGAAAAACTGTTTTTT. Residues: CASSYSSRGRSEKLFF.

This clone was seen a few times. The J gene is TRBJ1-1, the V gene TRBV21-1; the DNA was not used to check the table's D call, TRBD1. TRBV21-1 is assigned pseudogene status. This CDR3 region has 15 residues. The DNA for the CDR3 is TGTGCCAGCAGCGACCCCGGACACTCGAGGACTGAAGCTTTCTTT. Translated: CASSDPGHSRTEAFF.

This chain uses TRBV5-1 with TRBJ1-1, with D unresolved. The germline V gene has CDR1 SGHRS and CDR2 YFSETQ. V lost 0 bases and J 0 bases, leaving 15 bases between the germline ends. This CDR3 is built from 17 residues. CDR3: CASSLGFREVVNTEAFF. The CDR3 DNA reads TGCGCCAGCAGCTTGGGCTTTCGTGAGGTCGTGAACACTGAAGCTTTCTTT.

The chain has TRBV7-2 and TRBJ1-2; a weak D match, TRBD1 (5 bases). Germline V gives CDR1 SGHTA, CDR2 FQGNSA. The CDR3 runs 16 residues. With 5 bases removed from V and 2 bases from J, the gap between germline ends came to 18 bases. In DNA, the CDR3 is TGTGCCAGCAGCCCAGCTCCTGGGGGAGTAAACTATGGCTACACCTTC. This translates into CASSPAPGGVNYGYTF. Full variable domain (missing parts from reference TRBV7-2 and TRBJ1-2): GAGVSQSPSNKVTEKGKDVELRCDPISGHTALYWYRQSLGQGLEFLIYFQGNSAPDKSGLPSDRFSAERTGGSVSTLTIQRTQQEDSAVYLCASSPAPGGVNYGYTFGSGTRLTVV.

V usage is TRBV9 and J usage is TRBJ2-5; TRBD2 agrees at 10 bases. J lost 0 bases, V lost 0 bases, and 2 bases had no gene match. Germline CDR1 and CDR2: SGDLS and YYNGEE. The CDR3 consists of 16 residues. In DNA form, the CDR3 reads TGTGCCAGCAGCGTAGATAGCGGGGGGAACCAAGAGACCCAGTACTTC. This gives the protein CASSVDSGGNQETQYF.

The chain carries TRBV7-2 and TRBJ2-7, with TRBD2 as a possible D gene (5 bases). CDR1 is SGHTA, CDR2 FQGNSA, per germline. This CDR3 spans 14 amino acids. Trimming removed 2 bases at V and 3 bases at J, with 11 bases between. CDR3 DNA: TGTGCCAGCAGCTTAAACCCTGGGAGCTACGAGCAGTACTTC. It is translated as CASSLNPGSYEQYF.

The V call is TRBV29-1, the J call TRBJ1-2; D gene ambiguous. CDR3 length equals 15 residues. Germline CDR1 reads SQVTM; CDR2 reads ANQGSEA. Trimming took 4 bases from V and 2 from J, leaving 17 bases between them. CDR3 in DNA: TGCAGCGTTGGATCCCCCCCAAGCGGAAACTATGGCTACACCTTC. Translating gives CSVGSPPSGNYGYTF.

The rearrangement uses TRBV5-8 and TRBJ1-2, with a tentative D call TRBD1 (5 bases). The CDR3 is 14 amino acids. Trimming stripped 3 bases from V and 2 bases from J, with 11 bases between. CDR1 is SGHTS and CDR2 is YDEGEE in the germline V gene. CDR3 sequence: CASSSRGVNYGYTF. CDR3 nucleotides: TGTGCCAGCAGCTCACGAGGGGTGAACTATGGCTACACCTTC.

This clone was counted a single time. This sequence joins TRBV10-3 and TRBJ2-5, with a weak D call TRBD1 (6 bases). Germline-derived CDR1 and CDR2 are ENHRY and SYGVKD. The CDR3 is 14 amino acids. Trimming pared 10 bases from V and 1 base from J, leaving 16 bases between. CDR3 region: CATRTMTGQETQYF. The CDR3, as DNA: TGTGCCACCCGAACGATGACAGGCCAAGAGACCCAGTACTTC.

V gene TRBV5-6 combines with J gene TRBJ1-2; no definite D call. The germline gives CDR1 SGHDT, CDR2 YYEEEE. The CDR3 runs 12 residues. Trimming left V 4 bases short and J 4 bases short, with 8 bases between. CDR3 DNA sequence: TGTGCCAGCAGCCCCCGCGGCTATGGCTACACCTTC. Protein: CASSPRGYGYTF.

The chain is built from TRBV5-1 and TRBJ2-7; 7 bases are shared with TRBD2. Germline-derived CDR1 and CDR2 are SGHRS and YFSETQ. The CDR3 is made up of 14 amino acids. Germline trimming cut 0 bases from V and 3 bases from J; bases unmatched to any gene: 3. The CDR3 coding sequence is TGCGCCAGCAGCTTGGGCCTAGCGGACTACGAGCAGTACTTC. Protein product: CASSLGLADYEQYF.

The CDR3 reads CASSERTGPTDTQYF. In DNA, the CDR3 is TGTGCCAGCAGCGAACGGACAGGGCCCACAGATACGCAGTATTTT. The genes are TRBV9 and TRBJ2-3; 8 bases are shared with TRBD1. J gave up 2 bases and V 3 bases, and 5 bases lay outside the gene matches. The CDR3 runs 15 residues. Looked up from germline, CDR1 is SGDLS and CDR2 is YYNGEE. The whole variable domain, remainder taken from reference TRBV9 and TRBJ2-3, is DSGVTQTPKHLITATGQRVTLRCSPRSGDLSVYWYQQSLDQGLQFLIQYYNGEERAKGNILERFSAQQFPDLHSELNLSSLELGDSALYFCASSERTGPTDTQYFGPGTRLTVL.

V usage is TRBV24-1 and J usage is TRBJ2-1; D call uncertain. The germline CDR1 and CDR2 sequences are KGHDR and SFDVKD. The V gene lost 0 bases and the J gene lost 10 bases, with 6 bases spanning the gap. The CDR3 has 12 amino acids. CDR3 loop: CATSDLTDEQFF. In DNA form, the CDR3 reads TGTGCCACCAGTGATTTGACGGACGAGCAGTTCTTC.

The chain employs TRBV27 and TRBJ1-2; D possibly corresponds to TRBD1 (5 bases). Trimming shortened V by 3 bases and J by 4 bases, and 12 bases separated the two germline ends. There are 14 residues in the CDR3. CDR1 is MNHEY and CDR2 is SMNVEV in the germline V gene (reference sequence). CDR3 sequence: CASSLTGVRYGYTF. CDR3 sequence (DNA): TGTGCCAGCAGTTTGACGGGGGTCCGCTATGGCTACACCTTC.

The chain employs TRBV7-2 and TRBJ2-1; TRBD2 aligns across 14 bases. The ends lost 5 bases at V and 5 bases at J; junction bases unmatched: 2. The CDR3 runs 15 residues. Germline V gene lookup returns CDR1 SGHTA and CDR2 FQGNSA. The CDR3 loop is CASSLGLAGDNEQFF. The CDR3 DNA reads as TGTGCCAGCAGCCTGGGACTAGCGGGAGACAATGAGCAGTTCTTC.

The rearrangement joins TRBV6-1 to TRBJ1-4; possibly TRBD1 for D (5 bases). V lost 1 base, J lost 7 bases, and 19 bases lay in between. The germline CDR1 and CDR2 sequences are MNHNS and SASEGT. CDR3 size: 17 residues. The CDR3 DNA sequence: TGTGCCAGCAGTGAAGACCCCGGCGGGGGTGGGCGTGAAAAACTGTTTTTT. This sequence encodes CASSEDPGGGGREKLFF.

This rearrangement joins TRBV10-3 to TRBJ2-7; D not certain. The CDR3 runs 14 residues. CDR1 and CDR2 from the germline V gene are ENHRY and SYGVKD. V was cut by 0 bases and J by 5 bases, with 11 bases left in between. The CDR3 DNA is TGTGCCATCAGTGAGTCCTACGGATTTGACGAGCAGTACTTC. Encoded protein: CAISESYGFDEQYF.

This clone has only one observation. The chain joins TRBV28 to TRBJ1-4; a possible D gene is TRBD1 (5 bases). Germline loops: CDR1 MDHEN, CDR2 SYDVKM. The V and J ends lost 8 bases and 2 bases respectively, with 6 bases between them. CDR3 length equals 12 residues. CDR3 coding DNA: TGTGCCAGCGAGGGGACTAATGAAAAACTGTTTTTT. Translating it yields CASEGTNEKLFF.

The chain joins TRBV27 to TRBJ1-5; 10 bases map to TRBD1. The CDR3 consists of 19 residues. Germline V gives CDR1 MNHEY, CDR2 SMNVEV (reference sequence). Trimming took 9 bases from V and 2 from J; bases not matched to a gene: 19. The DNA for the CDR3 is TGTGCCAGTGGGGGCATGACAGGGGGCGTTCGAGTGGGCAATCAGCCCCAGCATTTT. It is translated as CASGGMTGGVRVGNQPQHF.

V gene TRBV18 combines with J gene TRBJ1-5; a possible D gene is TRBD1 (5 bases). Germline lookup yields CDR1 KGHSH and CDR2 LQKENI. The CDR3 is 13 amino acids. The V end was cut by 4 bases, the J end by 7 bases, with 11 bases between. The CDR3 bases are TGTGCCAGCTCACTTGGGGGACTGCAGCCCCAGCATTTT. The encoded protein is CASSLGGLQPQHF.

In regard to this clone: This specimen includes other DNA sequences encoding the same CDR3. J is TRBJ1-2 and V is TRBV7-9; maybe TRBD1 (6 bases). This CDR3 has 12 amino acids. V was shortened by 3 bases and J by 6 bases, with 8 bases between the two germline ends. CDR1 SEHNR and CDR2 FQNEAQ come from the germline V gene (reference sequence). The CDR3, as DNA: TGTGCCAGCAGCTTTAACAGGGATGGCTACACCTTC. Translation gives CASSFNRDGYTF.

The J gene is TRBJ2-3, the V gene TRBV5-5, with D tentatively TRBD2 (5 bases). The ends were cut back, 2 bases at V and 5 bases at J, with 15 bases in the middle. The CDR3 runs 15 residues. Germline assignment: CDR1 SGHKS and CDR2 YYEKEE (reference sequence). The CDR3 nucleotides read TGTGCCAGCAGCTTCCGGCATAGGGAGCAAGATACGCAGTATTTT. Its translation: CASSFRHREQDTQYF.

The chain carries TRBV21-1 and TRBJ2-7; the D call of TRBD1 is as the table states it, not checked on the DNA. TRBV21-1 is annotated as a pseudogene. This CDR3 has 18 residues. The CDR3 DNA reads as TGTGCCAGCCCAAAAGGGGGATTGGAAGGCAGGAACTCCTACGAGCAGTACTTC. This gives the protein CASPKGGLEGRNSYEQYF.

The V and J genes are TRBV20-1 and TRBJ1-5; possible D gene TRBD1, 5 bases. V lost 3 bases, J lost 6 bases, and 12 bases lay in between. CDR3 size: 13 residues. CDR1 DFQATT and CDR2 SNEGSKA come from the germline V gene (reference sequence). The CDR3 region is CSASWGVGQPQHF. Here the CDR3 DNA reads TGCAGTGCTAGTTGGGGGGTAGGTCAGCCCCAGCATTTT.